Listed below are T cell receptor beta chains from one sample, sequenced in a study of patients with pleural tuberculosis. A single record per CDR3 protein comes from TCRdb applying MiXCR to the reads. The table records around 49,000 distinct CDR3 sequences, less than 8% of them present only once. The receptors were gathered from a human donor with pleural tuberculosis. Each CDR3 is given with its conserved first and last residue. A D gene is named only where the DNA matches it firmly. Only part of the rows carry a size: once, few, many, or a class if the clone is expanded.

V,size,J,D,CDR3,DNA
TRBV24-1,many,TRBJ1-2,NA,CATSEGDPYGYTF,TGTGCCACCAGTGAGGGGGATCCCTATGGCTACACCTTC
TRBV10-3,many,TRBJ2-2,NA,CATRGGSNTGELFF,TGTGCCACCAGAGGAGGTAGTAACACCGGGGAGCTGTTTTTT
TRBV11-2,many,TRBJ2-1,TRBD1,CASSLEGQPYNEQFF,TGTGCCAGCAGCTTAGAGGGACAGCCCTACAATGAGCAGTTCTTC
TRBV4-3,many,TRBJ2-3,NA,CASSLLGGTDTQYF,TGCGCCAGCAGCCTCCTTGGCGGTACAGATACGCAGTATTTT
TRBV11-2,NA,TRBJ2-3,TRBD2,CASSLGGSQGTQYF,TGTGCCAGCAGCTTAGGCGGGAGTCAGGGTACGCAGTATTTT
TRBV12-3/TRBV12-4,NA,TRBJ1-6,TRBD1,CASSLMGQRIRSSLHF,TGTGCCAGCAGTTTAATGGGACAGAGAATTCGTTCATCCCTCCACTTT
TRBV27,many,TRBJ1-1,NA,CASSTRGRTEAFF,TGTGCCAGCAGTACACGGGGGAGGACTGAAGCTTTCTTT
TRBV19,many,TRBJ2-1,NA,CASSTIAGTRSGEQFF,TGTGCCAGTAGTACCATCGCCGGGACCCGCTCGGGTGAGCAGTTCTTC
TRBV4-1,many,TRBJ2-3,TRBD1,CASSQVQAGGFPDTQYF,TGCGCCAGCAGCCAAGTTCAGGCAGGGGGATTCCCAGATACGCAGTATTTT
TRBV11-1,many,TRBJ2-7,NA,CASSLPGSGSGVYEQYF,TGTGCCAGCAGCTTACCGGGCAGTGGGAGTGGCGTCTACGAGCAGTACTTC
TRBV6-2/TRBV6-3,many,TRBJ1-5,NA,CASPGGEPQHF,TGTGCCAGCCCTGGGGGGGAGCCCCAGCATTTT
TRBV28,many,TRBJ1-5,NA,CASSPDSSNQPQHF,TGTGCCAGCAGTCCCGACAGCAGCAATCAGCCCCAGCATTTT
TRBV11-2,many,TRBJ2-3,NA,CASSLNSLGDTQYF,TGTGCCAGCAGCTTAAATTCATTGGGGGATACGCAGTATTTT
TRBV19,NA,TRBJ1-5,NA,CASSHRGFSYSNQPQHF,TGTGCCAGTAGTCACCGGGGATTTTCGTATAGCAATCAGCCCCAGCATTTT